These 19 T cell receptor beta chains share one sample of origin, sequenced in a study of CD8+ T cells in alopecia areata. Treatment in this sample: oral pan-JAK inhibitor, 5-10 mg twice daily. cDNA prepared by RNA extraction and subsequent reverse transcription served as the template for sequencing. Sequencing was performed with immunoSEQ multiplex PCR; in TCRdb, only in-frame clones are kept and a portion is missing. The sample holds some 180,000 clones; roughly half are singletons and the top ten take around 10%. Sequenced here: CD8+ T cells sorted from blood, sampled between weeks 51 and 54, from a patient treated with tofacitinib. The receptors shown here come from a human donor with alopecia areata.

CDR3 in amino acids: CASSPRLAGVPETQYF. CDR3 bases: TGTGCCAGCAGCCCTCGACTAGCGGGGGTTCCGGAGACCCAGTACTTC. This rearrangement joins TRBV7-8 to TRBJ2-5, with TRBD2 matching 12 bases. After removal of 5 bases from V and 5 bases from J, the junction contained 9 bases not matched to a gene. Germline CDR1 is SGHVS and CDR2 is FQNEAQ. This CDR3 contains 16 residues.

This clone was recorded only once. V and J are TRBV5-6 and TRBJ2-5; D assignment may be TRBD1 or TRBD2 (5 bases each). This CDR3 region has 17 residues. Trimming left V 3 bases short and J 3 bases short, with 21 bases between. The germline V gene encodes CDR1 SGHDT and CDR2 YYEEEE. The CDR3 reads CASSYNGHARGEETQYF. CDR3 DNA sequence: TGTGCCAGCAGCTACAATGGACACGCGAGAGGGGAAGAGACCCAGTACTTC.

This clone was picked up a small number of times. This chain links TRBV23-1 with TRBJ2-3, with TRBD2 as a possible D gene (6 bases). TRBV23-1 is an open reading frame, and its role is uncertain. V was shortened by 5 bases and J by 4 bases, with 16 bases between the two germline ends. This CDR3 is 15 amino acids long. This chain's CDR3 is CASSFSSGYPDTQYF. The DNA of the CDR3 is TGCGCCAGCAGTTTTTCCAGCGGGTATCCAGATACGCAGTATTTT.

The rearrangement uses TRBV5-7 and TRBJ2-7, with 9 bases matching TRBD1. TRBV5-7 is an ORF, with its function uncertain. Trimming took 5 bases from V and 4 from J; bases not matched to a gene: 7. The CDR3 consists of 14 residues. The CDR3 protein is CASRQGTGKYEQYF. CDR3 in DNA: TGTGCCAGCAGACAGGGGACAGGGAAGTACGAGCAGTACTTC.

This clone has just a few counts. The genes are TRBV7-2 and TRBJ2-7; 8 nucleotides agree with TRBD2. Germline CDR1 and CDR2: SGHTA and FQGNSA. V lost 2 bases to trimming and J lost 6 bases; unmatched junction nucleotides: 6. The CDR3 has 14 residues. The CDR3 DNA sequence: TGTGCCAGCAGCTTAACGGGGGGGCAAGGCGAGCAGTACTTC. Translation: CASSLTGGQGEQYF.

There are a few counts of this clone. The CDR3 nucleotides are TGCGCCAGCAGCCCACGGGGGGTAGCTACCTCCTACAATGAGCAGTTCTTC. Amino acid sequence: CASSPRGVATSYNEQFF. The chain links TRBV4-1 to TRBJ2-1, with 7 bases identical to TRBD2. The germline CDR1 and CDR2 sequences are MGHRA and YSYEKL. V lost 4 bases and J lost 0; bases outside the gene matches: 9. This CDR3 comprises 17 residues.

This chain links TRBV5-4 with TRBJ2-2, with TRBD2 as a possible D gene (6 bases). V lost 3 bases to trimming and J lost 2 bases, with 14 bases between them. Germline CDR1 is SGHNT and CDR2 is YYREEE (reference sequence). CDR3 length equals 16 residues. The CDR3 spells CASSSGVLTNTGELFF. The DNA for the CDR3 is TGTGCCAGCAGCTCGGGAGTCCTTACCAACACCGGGGAGCTGTTTTTT. Full variable domain (rest looked up from reference TRBV5-4 and TRBJ2-2): ETGVTQSPTHLIKTRGQQVTLRCSSQSGHNTVSWYQQALGQGPQFIFQYYREEENGRGNFPPRFSGLQFPNYSSELNVNALELDDSALYLCASSSGVLTNTGELFFGEGSRLTVL.

The CDR3 loop reads CAWSKGQGNTEAFF. DNA of the CDR3: TGTGCCTGGAGTAAGGGACAGGGGAACACTGAAGCTTTCTTT. The chain has TRBV30 and TRBJ1-1; TRBD1 matches 9 bases. The V gene's germline CDR1 is GTSNPN and CDR2 SVGIG (reference sequence). There are 14 residues in the CDR3. The V segment lost 2 bases and the J segment 1 base; nucleotides outside the gene matches: 2.

The CDR3 protein is CASSLEGWQYNSPLHF. For the CDR3, the DNA is TGTGCCAGCAGTTTAGAGGGTTGGCAATATAATTCACCCCTCCACTTT. The chain combines TRBV27 with TRBJ1-6, with no clear D. Germline V gives CDR1 MNHEY, CDR2 SMNVEV (reference sequence). The length of the CDR3 is 16 residues. V gave up 2 bases and J gave up 4 bases, with 12 bases separating them.

The chain recombines TRBV5-6 with TRBJ2-7; D unresolved. Germline loops: CDR1 SGHDT, CDR2 YYEEEE. The CDR3 runs to 13 residues. Trimming took 3 bases from V and 1 from J, leaving 8 bases between them. The CDR3: CASSSGFSYEQYF. The DNA of the CDR3 is TGTGCCAGCAGCTCGGGCTTTTCCTACGAGCAGTACTTC.

This clone was recorded once. V usage is TRBV25-1 and J usage is TRBJ2-5; 7 nucleotides align to TRBD1. Losses at the gene ends were 7 bases for V and 4 bases for J; bases not matched to a gene: 6. Germline V gene sequence: CDR1 MGHDK, CDR2 SYGVNS. The CDR3 consists of 13 residues. The CDR3 DNA follows: TGTGCCAGCACTGACAGGGTAGCAGAGACCCAGTACTTC. Translated, it gives CASTDRVAETQYF.

The chain is built from TRBV5-6 and TRBJ1-1, with TRBD1 as a possible D gene (6 bases). Between the trimmed V and J ends, which lost 0 bases and 0 bases, there was a span of 12 bases. Germline V gene sequence: CDR1 SGHDT, CDR2 YYEEEE. This CDR3 has 16 residues. Written as DNA, the CDR3 is TGTGCCAGCAGCTTGGGATGGACAGAAATGAACACTGAAGCTTTCTTT. Its protein is CASSLGWTEMNTEAFF.

This chain connects TRBV28 to TRBJ2-3, with no clear D. V was shortened by 6 bases and J by 0 bases, with 7 bases between the two germline ends. CDR1 MDHEN and CDR2 SYDVKM come from the germline V gene. CDR3 size: 13 residues. CDR3 sequence (DNA): TGTGCCAGCAGGGGTGACAGCACAGATACGCAGTATTTT. Translated, it gives CASRGDSTDTQYF.

The chain combines TRBV2 with TRBJ2-7, with D tentatively TRBD1 (5 bases). The CDR3 is 18 residues long. The germline V gene encodes CDR1 SNHLY and CDR2 FYNNEI. Between the trimmed V and J ends, which lost 0 bases and 0 bases, there was a span of 18 bases. CDR3 region: CASSEALLGVGSSYEQYF. The CDR3 DNA is TGTGCCAGCAGTGAAGCGCTTCTAGGGGTGGGCAGCTCCTACGAGCAGTACTTC.

The genes are TRBV7-6 and TRBJ1-2, with D unclear. The CDR3 consists of 13 residues. Germline V gene lookup returns CDR1 SGHVS and CDR2 FNYEAQ. The V gene lost 1 base and the J gene lost 11 bases, with 14 bases spanning the gap. The chain's CDR3 is CASSLVAGGRYTF. CDR3 DNA: TGTGCCAGCAGCTTAGTTGCGGGCGGAAGGTACACCTTC.

This clone was counted between two and nine times. This chain connects TRBV5-6 to TRBJ2-7; possible D gene TRBD1, 6 bases. V lost 1 base to trimming and J lost 3 bases, with 17 bases between them. This CDR3 is 16 amino acids long. Germline V gene data show CDR1 as SGHDT and CDR2 as YYEEEE. CDR3 protein: CASSLYRDTGDYEQYF. For the CDR3, the DNA is TGTGCCAGCAGCTTGTACCGGGACACTGGCGACTACGAGCAGTACTTC.

Comments on this clone: The same CDR3 arises from other DNA sequences in this sample as well. This chain uses TRBV18 with TRBJ2-3; D unresolved. The ends were cut back, 0 bases at V and 0 bases at J, with 1 base in the middle. The germline V gene has CDR1 KGHSH and CDR2 LQKENI. This CDR3 is 13 amino acids long. The chain's CDR3 is CASSPPSTDTQYF. CDR3 nucleotides: TGTGCCAGCTCACCACCTAGCACAGATACGCAGTATTTT.

This clone was observed a few times. Here the CDR3 DNA reads TGTGCCAGCAGCCCAAATCTAGGGGTCTACGAGCAGTACTTC. Its protein is CASSPNLGVYEQYF. The V call is TRBV5-4, the J call TRBJ2-7; D perhaps matches TRBD1 (5 bases). Trimming stripped 4 bases from V and 3 bases from J, with 14 bases between. This CDR3 is 14 amino acids long. Looked up from germline, CDR1 is SGHNT and CDR2 is YYREEE (reference sequence).

This clone was observed a few times. The rearrangement uses TRBV25-1 and TRBJ2-2; no clear D gene. CDR1 is MGHDK and CDR2 is SYGVNS in the germline V gene. The CDR3 runs to 15 residues. Deletions cut 0 bases from V and 4 bases from J, with 9 bases between. The CDR3 sequence is CASSEYRGSTGELFF. DNA of the CDR3: TGTGCCAGCAGTGAATACAGAGGAAGCACCGGGGAGCTGTTTTTT. The full variable domain, with the rest looked up from reference TRBV25-1 and TRBJ2-2, is EADIYQTPRYLVIGTGKKITLECSQTMGHDKMYWYQQDPGMELHLIHYSYGVNSTEKGDLSSESTVSRIRTEHFPLTLESARPSHTSQYLCASSEYRGSTGELFFGEGSRLTVL.